The rows below give T cell receptor beta chains drawn from one sample of a study of T cells in Graves' hyperthyroidism and ophthalmopathy. TCRdb ran MiXCR on the multiplex PCR reads and lists one entry per CDR3 protein. The sample carries hundreds of thousands of distinct CDR3 sequences, about a fifth recorded once. The sample was blood. The receptors originated from a man aged 25-45 years with Graves' ophthalmopathy. CDR3s include the opening cysteine and the closing phenylalanine or tryptophan. The order of the fields is V gene, clone size, CDR3 protein. The size of a clone is reported for some rows only, either as once, few or many, or as a class for expanded clones.

V: TRBV28; size: many; CDR3: CASNTDRGEKLFF
V: TRBV28; size: .; CDR3: CASTVRDRGNQPQHF
V: TRBV3-1; size: many; CDR3: CASSWTEGHTEAFF
V: TRBV20-1; size: .; CDR3: CSARDLEGHQPQHF
V: TRBV20-1; size: .; CDR3: CSARPRGGVEQYF
V: TRBV4-3; size: .; CDR3: CASSQAAGTYEQYF
V: TRBV11-2; size: .; CDR3: CASSKPHLGGKQFF
V: TRBV6-1; size: .; CDR3: CASRGAGEDEQYF
V: TRBV5-1; size: few; CDR3: CASSLVSRGDTGELFF
V: TRBV18; size: many; CDR3: CASSQGAGQPQHF
V: TRBV6-9; size: few; CDR3: CANSLTPLRTYEQYF
V: TRBV9; size: .; CDR3: CASSVVGGRWGNQPQHF
V: TRBV11-2; size: .; CDR3: CASSSAQGLAATDTQYF
V: TRBV6-2/TRBV6-3; size: .; CDR3: CASSYSGGQNTEAFF
V: TRBV12-3/TRBV12-4; size: few; CDR3: CASSPGGVRNEQYF
V: TRBV28; size: .; CDR3: CASSLMTGVNTEAFF
V: TRBV5-1; size: .; CDR3: CASSLGGISSGNTIYF
V: TRBV4-1; size: .; CDR3: CASSQEVNSLYEQYF
V: TRBV28; size: many; CDR3: CASRFRGGETQYF
V: TRBV11-1; size: many; CDR3: CASSYQRREQYF
V: TRBV6-2/TRBV6-3; size: .; CDR3: CASSPTGAGTGELFF
V: TRBV7-9; size: many; CDR3: CASIMGNEQFF
V: TRBV19; size: once; CDR3: CATVHGHSGANVLTF
V: TRBV9; size: few; CDR3: CASSVDRDNSYEQYF
V: TRBV20-1; size: .; CDR3: CTPEPAGQQETQYF